The 22 T cell receptor beta chains reported below all come from one sample, sequenced in a study of blood T cell repertoires in COVID-19. Profiling relied on immunoSEQ multiplex PCR, and the TCRdb table lists in-frame clones only, not all of them. The sample carries some 110,000 clones, 70% to 85% recorded once. The source material was peripheral blood. All receptors derive from a woman aged 60-75 years with acute or convalescent COVID-19.

J is TRBJ2-1 and V is TRBV5-6; tentative D call: TRBD1 (5 bases). The CDR3 loop spans 14 amino acids. Trimming cost V 1 base and J 4 bases, with 9 bases left between them. The germline V gene has CDR1 SGHDT and CDR2 YYEEEE. The CDR3 region has the DNA TGTGCCAGCAGCTTGTCACAGGAGTACAATGAGCAGTTCTTC. It codes for CASSLSQEYNEQFF.

The chain employs TRBV13 and TRBJ2-7; the match to TRBD2 covers 11 bases. J lost 4 bases, V lost 5 bases, and 7 bases had no gene match. The CDR3 totals 15 residues. CDR1 is PRHDT, CDR2 FYEKMQ, per germline (reference sequence). Written as DNA, the CDR3 is TGTGCCAGCAGCCCGCGACTAGCGGGGTTATACGAGCAGTACTTC. Translating it yields CASSPRLAGLYEQYF. Full variable domain (remainder filled in from reference TRBV13 and TRBJ2-7): AAGVIQSPRHLIKEKRETATLKCYPIPRHDTVYWYQQGPGQDPQFLISFYEKMQSDKGSIPDRFSAQQFSDYHSELNMSSLELGDSALYFCASSPRLAGLYEQYFGPGTRLTVT.

The V gene is TRBV2, the J gene TRBJ2-2; 8 nucleotides agree with TRBD1. From germline, CDR1 is SNHLY and CDR2 FYNNEI. Germline trimming cut 4 bases from V and 4 bases from J; bases unmatched to any gene: 5. The length of the CDR3 is 15 residues. The CDR3 sequence: CASSARTGSTGELFF. CDR3 coding DNA: TGTGCCAGCAGTGCTAGGACAGGGAGCACCGGGGAGCTGTTTTTT. Using reference TRBV2 and TRBJ2-2 for the parts outside the CDR3, the full variable domain is EPEVTQTPSHQVTQMGQEVILRCVPISNHLYFYWYRQILGQKVEFLVSFYNNEISEKSEIFDDQFSVERPDGSNFTLKIRSTKLEDSAMYFCASSARTGSTGELFFGEGSRLTVL.

To note about this clone: This specimen includes other DNA sequences encoding the same CDR3. The V call is TRBV7-6, the J call TRBJ2-5; tentative D call: TRBD2 (6 bases). CDR1 is SGHVS and CDR2 is FNYEAQ in the germline V gene. With 2 bases removed from V and 1 base from J, the gap between germline ends came to 11 bases. CDR3 size: 15 residues. The DNA of the CDR3 is TGTGCCAGCAGCTTATCACGGGGGTCCCAAGAGACCCAGTACTTC. Translating gives CASSLSRGSQETQYF.

The chain recombines TRBV2 with TRBJ2-1; D unresolved. Germline assignment: CDR1 SNHLY and CDR2 FYNNEI. The V gene lost 10 bases and the J gene lost 3 bases, with 16 bases spanning the gap. The CDR3 runs 14 residues. The CDR3, as DNA: TGTGCCACCGCGACTCTGAGTAACTACAATGAGCAGTTCTTC. As protein: CATATLSNYNEQFF.

The chain joins TRBV19 to TRBJ2-7, with 10 positions matching TRBD1. The CDR3 totals 14 residues. V gave up 7 bases and J gave up 4 bases; unmatched junction bases: 7. Germline CDR1 reads LNHDA; CDR2 reads SQIVND (reference sequence). The CDR3 region has the DNA TGTGCCAGTAAGAGCCGGGACAGGGGATACGAGCAGTACTTC. This gives the protein CASKSRDRGYEQYF.

CDR3 residues: CASSPRGQGTGETQYF. The CDR3 DNA sequence: TGTGCCAGCAGCCCCAGGGGACAGGGTACCGGAGAGACCCAGTACTTC. This chain uses TRBV7-9 with TRBJ2-5, with 9 bases identical to TRBD1. CDR1 SEHNR and CDR2 FQNEAQ come from the germline V gene (reference sequence). The J segment lost 4 bases and the V segment lost 5 bases, leaving 11 bases of the junction unmatched. This CDR3 is 16 amino acids long.

CDR3 region: CASSPRTGFAGAFF. CDR3 in DNA: TGTGCCAGCAGCCCCCGGACCGGATTCGCGGGAGCTTTCTTT. The gene calls are TRBV2 and TRBJ1-1; D remains unclear. V gave up 6 bases and J gave up 10 bases, with 21 bases separating them. Per the germline V gene, CDR1 is SNHLY and CDR2 is FYNNEI. This CDR3 has 14 residues. The entire variable domain, with the rest obtained from reference TRBV2 and TRBJ1-1, is as follows: EPEVTQTPSHQVTQMGQEVILRCVPISNHLYFYWYRQILGQKVEFLVSFYNNEISEKSEIFDDQFSVERPDGSNFTLKIRSTKLEDSAMYFCASSPRTGFAGAFFGQGTRLTVV.

This clone has only a few counts. V gene TRBV30 combines with J gene TRBJ1-2, with D perhaps TRBD1 (5 bases). The CDR3 spans 18 residues. In germline, CDR1 is GTSNPN, CDR2 SVGIG (reference sequence). Trimming took off 4 bases at V and 4 bases at J, with 28 bases between the two ends. The CDR3 protein is CAWNRGSNIPSGGYGYTF. DNA for the CDR3: TGTGCCTGGAATCGGGGGAGCAATATCCCCTCGGGCGGCTATGGCTACACCTTC.

The chain employs TRBV5-5 and TRBJ2-7, with 10 bases lining up with TRBD1. The junction had 5 bases not matched to a gene; V was cut back by 4 bases and J by 4 bases. Germline assignment: CDR1 SGHKS and CDR2 YYEKEE (reference sequence). This CDR3 contains 14 residues. The DNA of the CDR3 is TGTGCCAGCAGCACCGGGACAGGGGCGTACGAGCAGTACTTC. This translates into CASSTGTGAYEQYF.

This chain connects TRBV10-3 to TRBJ1-6; possible D gene TRBD1, 5 bases. Trimming took off 2 bases at V and 6 bases at J, with 8 bases between the two ends. The CDR3 spans 14 residues. Germline V gene sequence: CDR1 ENHRY, CDR2 SYGVKD. For the CDR3, the DNA is TGTGCCATCAGTGAGAGACAGTCTAATTCACCCCTCCACTTT. Translating gives CAISERQSNSPLHF.

The chain is built from TRBV29-1 and TRBJ1-2; TRBD1 matches 9 bases. The CDR3 sequence is 12 residues long. Germline V lookup: CDR1 SQVTM, CDR2 ANQGSEA. J lost 6 bases, V lost 7 bases, and 6 bases had no gene match. The CDR3 coding sequence is TGCAGCGCGAGCGACAGGGGGAATGGCTACACCTTC. This gives the protein CSASDRGNGYTF.

This clone was detected only a few times. The rearrangement joins TRBV19 to TRBJ1-2, with TRBD1 identical over 11 bases. Looked up from germline, CDR1 is LNHDA and CDR2 is SQIVND (reference sequence). V lost 3 bases and J lost 3; bases outside the gene matches: 3. The CDR3 runs to 15 residues. The CDR3 loop reads CASSIGQGADYGYTF. Here the CDR3 DNA reads TGTGCCAGTAGTATTGGACAGGGGGCCGACTATGGCTACACCTTC.

V is TRBV5-1 and J is TRBJ2-2, with TRBD1 matching 9 bases. The germline CDR1 and CDR2 sequences are SGHRS and YFSETQ. CDR3 length: 16 amino acids. Losses at the gene ends were 5 bases for V and 5 bases for J; bases not matched to a gene: 10. This chain's CDR3 is CASRRAGTGLTGELFF. DNA for the CDR3: TGCGCCAGCAGGCGGGCCGGGACAGGGCTAACCGGGGAGCTGTTTTTT.

The gene calls are TRBV5-1 and TRBJ1-4; 10 nucleotides line up with TRBD1. The CDR3 extends over 17 amino acids. J gave up 3 bases and V 0 bases, and 5 bases lay outside the gene matches. The germline V gene encodes CDR1 SGHRS and CDR2 YFSETQ. CDR3 sequence: CASSLGGQGLANEKLFF. Here the CDR3 DNA reads TGCGCCAGCAGCTTGGGGGGACAGGGGCTCGCTAATGAAAAACTGTTTTTT. Full variable domain (rest looked up from reference TRBV5-1 and TRBJ1-4): KAGVTQTPRYLIKTRGQQVTLSCSPISGHRSVSWYQQTPGQGLQFLFEYFSETQRNKGNFPGRFSGRQFSNSRSEMNVSTLELGDSALYLCASSLGGQGLANEKLFFGSGTQLSVL.

The V and J genes are TRBV19 and TRBJ1-5, with TRBD1 as a possible D gene (5 bases). Looked up from germline, CDR1 is LNHDA and CDR2 is SQIVND (reference sequence). This CDR3 spans 13 amino acids. V lost 9 bases and J lost 2, with 11 bases in between. The CDR3 here is CASADRGNQPQHF. The CDR3 bases are TGTGCCAGCGCCGACAGAGGCAATCAGCCCCAGCATTTT. Together with reference TRBV19 and TRBJ1-5, the CDR3 gives the full variable domain: DGGITQSPKYLFRKEGQNVTLSCEQNLNHDAMYWYRQDPGQGLRLIYYSQIVNDFQKGDIAEGYSVSREKKESFPLTVTSAQKNPTAFYLCASADRGNQPQHFGDGTRLSIL.

J is TRBJ2-3 and V is TRBV18; the D gene is possibly TRBD2 (5 bases). The CDR3 covers 15 residues. Germline CDR1 reads KGHSH; CDR2 reads LQKENI. V was trimmed by 2 bases and J by 3 bases, leaving 12 bases between them. The CDR3 nucleotides read TGTGCCAGCTCACCAGAGAGTCTAGCAACAGATACGCAGTATTTT. Translating it yields CASSPESLATDTQYF.

V usage is TRBV5-1 and J usage is TRBJ2-1; 11 nucleotides align to TRBD1. The CDR3 is 20 amino acids. Per the germline V gene, CDR1 is SGHRS and CDR2 is YFSETQ. V was pared by 2 bases and J by 0 bases, with 13 bases of the junction left unmatched. The CDR3 sequence is CASSLSRWTGGLSSYNEQFF. In nucleotides, the CDR3 is TGCGCCAGCAGCTTATCCCGTTGGACAGGGGGCTTGAGCTCCTACAATGAGCAGTTCTTC.

The chain is built from TRBV9 and TRBJ1-1; TRBD1 might be the D (5 bases). The V gene lost 0 bases and the J gene lost 1 base, with 10 bases spanning the gap. The CDR3 spans 15 residues. Germline CDR1 is SGDLS and CDR2 is YYNGEE. For the CDR3, the DNA is TGTGCCAGCAGCGTAGGCAGGGTCGGGAACACTGAAGCTTTCTTT. Encoded protein: CASSVGRVGNTEAFF.

The chain uses TRBV11-2 and TRBJ1-1; D is unclear. The V gene's germline CDR1 is SGHAT and CDR2 FQNNGV. The V end lost 0 bases, the J end lost 2 bases, and 4 bases lay between the germline ends. CDR3 length: 13 residues. CDR3: CASSLELNTEAFF. DNA of the CDR3: TGTGCCAGCAGCTTAGAACTTAACACTGAAGCTTTCTTT. The full variable domain, in which reference TRBV11-2 and TRBJ1-1 provide the parts outside the CDR3, is EAGVAQSPRYKIIEKRQSVAFWCNPISGHATLYWYQQILGQGPKLLIQFQNNGVVDDSQLPKDRFSAERLKGVDSTLKIQPAKLEDSAVYLCASSLELNTEAFFGQGTRLTVV.

The chain links TRBV21-1 to TRBJ1-1; TRBD1, the table's D call, was not compared with the DNA. TRBV21-1 is classified as a pseudogene. There are 19 residues in the CDR3. CDR3 in DNA: TGTGCCAGCGGCCGCGGGACAGGGGTCATGGGACCTCGCGCCACTGAAGCTTTCTTT. The encoded protein is CASGRGTGVMGPRATEAFF.

The genes are TRBV28 and TRBJ2-3, with 9 bases matching TRBD2. The germline gives CDR1 MDHEN, CDR2 SYDVKM. The CDR3 sequence is 15 residues long. Trimming cost V 5 bases and J 3 bases; bases outside gene matches: 6. This chain's CDR3 is CASSPPGLATDTQYF. CDR3 sequence (DNA): TGTGCCAGCAGTCCCCCGGGACTAGCAACAGATACGCAGTATTTT.